This T cell receptor beta chain was sequenced during a study of OX40 agonist ivuxolimab in advanced cancers. Study conclusions and caveats: Low normalized clonal expansion also occurred in some nonresponding patients.

CDR1 SGHTA and CDR2 FQGTGA come from the germline V gene. Between the trimmed V and J ends, which lost 2 bases and 1 base, there was a span of 5 bases. The CDR3 is made up of 13 amino acids. As to this clone: Antigen: not known.

Produced via immunoSEQ multiplex PCR; TCRdb's table is partial and in-frame only. The repertoire holds about 98,000 clones, with around 88% as singletons. The source of this sequence is an adult with an advanced solid tumor such as melanoma, head and neck, liver or kidney cancer. The sequencing used CD4+ or CD8+ T cells sorted from blood, collected in a trial of the OX40 agonist ivuxolimab. This rearrangement joins TRBV7-3 to TRBJ1-1; D is uncertain. The DNA for the CDR3 is TGTGCCAGCAGCTTATCTCGGAACACTGAAGCTTTCTTT. It translates to CASSLSRNTEAFF.